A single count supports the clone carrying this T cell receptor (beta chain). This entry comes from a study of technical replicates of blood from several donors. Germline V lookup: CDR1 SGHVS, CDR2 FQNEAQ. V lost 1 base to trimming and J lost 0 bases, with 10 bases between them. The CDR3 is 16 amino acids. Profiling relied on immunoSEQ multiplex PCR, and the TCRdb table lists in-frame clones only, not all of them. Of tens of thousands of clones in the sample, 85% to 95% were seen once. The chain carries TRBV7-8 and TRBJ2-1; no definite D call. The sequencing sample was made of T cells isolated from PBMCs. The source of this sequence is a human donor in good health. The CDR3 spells CASSLGIPSSYNEQFF. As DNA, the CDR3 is TGTGCCAGCAGCTTAGGCATACCTAGCTCCTACAATGAGCAGTTCTTC. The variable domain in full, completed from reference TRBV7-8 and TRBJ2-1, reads GAGVSQSPRYKVAKRGQDVALRCDPISGHVSLFWYQQALGQGPEFLTYFQNEAQLDKSGLPSDRFFAERPEGSVSTLKIQRTQQEDSAVYLCASSLGIPSSYNEQFFGPGTRLTVL.